This T cell receptor beta chain derives from a study of human T cells and chemical hapten exposure. Study context: Variation in per-sample TCR yields came mainly from small pooled library volume differences.

The time point: patch test 3, about 24 weeks after DPC sensitization. Treatment: therapeutic diphenylcyclopropenone sensitization with weekly scalp DPC. Alopecia patients between 18 and 70 years old and suitable for DPC were used as donors. Source study methods: Between 23,224 and 690,600 TCRs appeared in each sample, and the median stood at around 92,000. MiXCR, applied by TCRdb to the RACE reads, yields one record per CDR3 protein. TCRdb's processing, not the study's, gives the V and J calls here. The data contain 82,000 or so distinct CDR3 sequences, 13% of them singletons. The CDR3 sequence is 14 residues long. The trim removed 5 bases at V and 8 bases at J, leaving 4 bases unmatched. In germline, CDR1 is SEHNR, CDR2 FQNEAQ (reference sequence).

This sample comprised whole blood, obtained in connection with sensitization to the hapten diphenylcyclopropenone (DPC). This sequence joins TRBV7-9 and TRBJ1-4; 11 bases agree with TRBD1. The TCR comes from a woman aged 45-65 years with alopecia areata. Some clones in this sample may be carry-over from other donors' samples. CDR3 protein: CASSRDRGMEKLFF. The DNA of the CDR3 is TGTGCCAGCAGCCGGGACAGGGGGATGGAAAAACTGTTTTTT.